One sample yielded the 15 T cell receptor beta chains listed below, sequenced in a study of blood T cells in healthy people across ages. Sample-barcoded 5' priming and a J-beta primer mix drove a second PCR of 7 to 11 cycles. TCRdb redid the calling of the 5' RACE reads with MiXCR, one entry per CDR3 protein. The data show 950,000 to 1,200,000 distinct CDR3 sequences, 30% to 40% seen once. The material sequenced was blood. Source of these receptors: a man between 18 and 35 years old in good health.

The V call is TRBV7-9, the J call TRBJ1-6, with no clear D. V was cut by 5 bases and J by 7 bases, with 9 bases left in between. CDR1 and CDR2 from the germline V gene are SEHNR and FQNEAQ (reference sequence). The CDR3 covers 13 residues. Here the CDR3 DNA reads TGTGCCAGCAGCGCCGGATTCAATTCACCCCTCCACTTT. It yields the protein CASSAGFNSPLHF. Supplemented by reference TRBV7-9 and TRBJ1-6, the full variable domain reads DTGVSQNPRHKITKRGQNVTFRCDPISEHNRLYWYRQTLGQGPEFLTYFQNEAQLEKSRLLSDRFSAERPKGSFSTLEIQRTEQGDSAMYLCASSAGFNSPLHFGNGTRLTVT.

Of note for this clonotype: The junction does not match germline at one end; this may be a read error. The CDR3 sequence is CAGSQPKQGPNYEQYF. The CDR3 region has the DNA TGTGCCGGCAGCCAACCCAAACAGGGGCCTAACTACGAGCAGTACTTC. V usage is TRBV2 and J usage is TRBJ2-7; 7 bases align to TRBD1. The CDR3 has 16 residues. CDR1 and CDR2 (germline): SNHLY, FYNNEI. Full variable domain (rest looked up from reference TRBV2 and TRBJ2-7): EPEVTQTPSHQVTQMGQEVILRCVPISNHLYFYWYRQILGQKVEFLVSFYNNEISEKSEIFDDQFSVERPDGSNFTLKIRSTKLEDSAMYFCAGSQPKQGPNYEQYFGPGTRLTVT.

The chain's CDR3 is CASSLALEGEQPQHF. CDR3 nucleotides: TGTGCCAGCAGCTTAGCGCTCGAGGGGGAACAGCCCCAGCATTTT. The gene calls are TRBV7-2 and TRBJ1-5; maybe TRBD1 (6 bases). With 0 bases removed from V and 7 bases from J, the gap between germline ends came to 13 bases. The CDR3 totals 15 residues. CDR1 and CDR2 (germline): SGHTA, FQGNSA.

The genes are TRBV27 and TRBJ1-6; 9 positions agree with TRBD1. In germline, CDR1 is MNHEY, CDR2 SMNVEV (reference sequence). CDR3 length: 15 amino acids. Losses at the gene ends were 3 bases for V and 9 bases for J; bases not matched to a gene: 6. The CDR3 nucleotides are TGTGCCAGCAGTTTCTGGACAGGGGTGGCTTCACCCCTCCACTTT. Encoded protein: CASSFWTGVASPLHF.

This clonotype was detected a few times. The chain couples TRBV7-7 to TRBJ2-3, with a possible D match to TRBD1 (6 bases). CDR1 and CDR2 (germline): SSHAT, FNYEAQ (reference sequence). The V end was cut by 4 bases, the J end by 3 bases, with 8 bases between. This CDR3 is built from 13 residues. In DNA form, the CDR3 reads TGTGCCAGCAGCTACAGGGATACAGATACGCAGTATTTT. The encoded protein is CASSYRDTDTQYF.

The chain combines TRBV6-6 with TRBJ2-5; D not resolved. V lost 2 bases, J lost 4 bases, and 14 bases lay in between. This CDR3 comprises 15 residues. CDR1 MNHNY and CDR2 SVGAGI come from the germline V gene (reference sequence). In DNA, the CDR3 is TGTGCCAGCAGTTACGGACGGATGTACCGAGAGACCCAGTACTTC. Translating it yields CASSYGRMYRETQYF.

This chain uses TRBV20-1 with TRBJ2-1; 7 bases match TRBD1. The CDR3 covers 14 residues. The V and J ends lost 4 bases and 0 bases, in that order; junction bases with no gene match: 3. Germline values: CDR1 DFQATT, CDR2 SNEGSKA (reference sequence). The CDR3 here is CSAMTGSSYNEQFF. CDR3 bases: TGCAGTGCTATGACAGGGAGCTCCTACAATGAGCAGTTCTTC.

The sample holds one count of this clonotype. The chain couples TRBV10-3 to TRBJ2-5; 8 bases are a match to TRBD1. With V trimmed by 7 bases and J by 11 bases, 15 bases remained unmatched. The CDR3 is made up of 14 amino acids. Germline CDR1 and CDR2: ENHRY and SYGVKD. The CDR3 sequence: CAINPRQGNNEQYF. The CDR3 DNA sequence: TGTGCCATCAACCCCAGACAGGGGAACAATGAGCAGTACTTC.

The CDR3 DNA reads as TGTGCCAGCAGTTTGACAGGGCTGACCGGGGAGCTGTTTTTT. This sequence encodes CASSLTGLTGELFF. The rearrangement joins TRBV6-6 to TRBJ2-2, with 7 bases that match TRBD1. The V and J ends lost 4 bases and 5 bases, in that order; junction bases with no gene match: 4. Looked up from germline, CDR1 is MNHNY and CDR2 is SVGAGI (reference sequence). CDR3 length: 14 amino acids.

In this sample, this clonotype turned up a few times. The chain employs TRBV20-1 and TRBJ2-5, with D hard to call. V was trimmed by 1 base and J by 11 bases, leaving 11 bases between them. CDR3 length: 11 amino acids. CDR1 DFQATT and CDR2 SNEGSKA come from the germline V gene (reference sequence). CDR3 residues: CSARVSNEQYF. The CDR3, as DNA: TGCAGTGCTAGAGTATCCAATGAGCAGTACTTC.

This clonotype was counted only a few times. The chain links TRBV6-6 to TRBJ2-1; 10 nucleotides align to TRBD1. The germline CDR1 and CDR2 sequences are MNHNY and SVGAGI (reference sequence). With 0 bases clipped from V and 3 bases from J, the junction kept 2 bases outside the gene matches. The CDR3 is 16 amino acids. The CDR3 sequence: CASSYSRTGGYNEQFF. For the CDR3, the DNA is TGTGCCAGCAGTTACTCGAGGACAGGGGGCTACAATGAGCAGTTCTTC.

This sequence joins TRBV7-2 and TRBJ2-7; no firm D call. V lost 11 bases and J 7 bases, leaving 18 bases between the germline ends. The CDR3 runs to 12 residues. The germline gives CDR1 SGHTA, CDR2 FQGNSA. The CDR3 loop is CASLGRYNEQYF. DNA of the CDR3: TGTGCCTCTCTGGGCCGCTACAATGAGCAGTACTTC.

This clonotype was recorded once. The chain joins TRBV5-1 to TRBJ1-2; TRBD1 aligns across 8 bases. This CDR3 has 14 residues. CDR1 and CDR2 (germline): SGHRS, YFSETQ. The trim removed 4 bases at V and 8 bases at J, leaving 10 bases unmatched. CDR3 coding DNA: TGCGCCAGCAGCGACCAGGGACAGGTCGAGGGCTACACCTTC. Amino acid sequence: CASSDQGQVEGYTF.

The rearrangement joins TRBV5-5 to TRBJ2-7, with 7 bases identical to TRBD1. CDR1 SGHKS and CDR2 YYEKEE come from the germline V gene (reference sequence). The CDR3 sequence is 18 residues long. The V gene end was trimmed by 2 bases and the J gene end by 0 bases; junction bases not matched to a gene: 14. CDR3 sequence (DNA): TGTGCCAGCAGCTTAGGGGTGGCAGGGGGAGCTCCCTCCTACGAGCAGTACTTC. It codes for CASSLGVAGGAPSYEQYF.

The chain employs TRBV5-1 and TRBJ2-3, with 9 positions matching TRBD1. Losses at the gene ends were 4 bases for V and 0 bases for J; bases not matched to a gene: 6. Germline V gene lookup returns CDR1 SGHRS and CDR2 YFSETQ. This CDR3 is 16 amino acids long. As DNA, the CDR3 is TGCGCCAGCAGCATCGGACAGGGGTTTAGCACAGATACGCAGTATTTT. Amino acid sequence: CASSIGQGFSTDTQYF.